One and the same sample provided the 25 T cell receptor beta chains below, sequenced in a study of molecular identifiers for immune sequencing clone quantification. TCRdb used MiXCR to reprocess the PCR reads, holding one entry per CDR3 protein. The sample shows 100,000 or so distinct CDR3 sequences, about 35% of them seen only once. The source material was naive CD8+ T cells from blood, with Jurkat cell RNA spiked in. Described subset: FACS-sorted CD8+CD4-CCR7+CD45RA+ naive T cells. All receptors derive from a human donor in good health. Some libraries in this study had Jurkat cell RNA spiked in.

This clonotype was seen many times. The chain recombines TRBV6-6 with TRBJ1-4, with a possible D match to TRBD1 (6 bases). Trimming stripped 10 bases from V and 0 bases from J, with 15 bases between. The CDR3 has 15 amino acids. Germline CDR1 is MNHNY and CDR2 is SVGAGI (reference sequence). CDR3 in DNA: TGTGCCACCAGGCGGCCAGGGGCAACTAATGAAAAACTGTTTTTT. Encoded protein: CATRRPGATNEKLFF.

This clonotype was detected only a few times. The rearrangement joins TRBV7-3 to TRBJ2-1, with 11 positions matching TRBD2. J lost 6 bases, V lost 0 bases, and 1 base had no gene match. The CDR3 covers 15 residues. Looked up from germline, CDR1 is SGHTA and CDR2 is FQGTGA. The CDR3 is CASSLTGTSGNEQFF. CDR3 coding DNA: TGTGCCAGCAGCTTAACGGGGACTAGCGGCAATGAGCAGTTCTTC. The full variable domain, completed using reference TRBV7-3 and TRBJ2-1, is GAGVSQTPSNKVTEKGKYVELRCDPISGHTALYWYRQSLGQGPEFLIYFQGTGAADDSGLPNDRFFAVRPEGSVSTLKIQRTERGDSAVYLCASSLTGTSGNEQFFGPGTRLTVL.

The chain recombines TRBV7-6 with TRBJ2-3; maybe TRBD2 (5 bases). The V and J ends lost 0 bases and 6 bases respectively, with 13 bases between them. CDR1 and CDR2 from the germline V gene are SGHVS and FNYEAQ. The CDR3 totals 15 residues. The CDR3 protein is CASSLADRGWDTQYF. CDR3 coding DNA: TGTGCCAGCAGCTTAGCGGATCGGGGTTGGGATACGCAGTATTTT.

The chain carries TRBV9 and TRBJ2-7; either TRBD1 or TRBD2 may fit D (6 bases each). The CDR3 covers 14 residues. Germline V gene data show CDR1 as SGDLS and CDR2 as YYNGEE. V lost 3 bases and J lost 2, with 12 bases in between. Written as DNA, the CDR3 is TGTGCCAGCAGCGCCCGGGGGCAGGCCTACGAGCAGTACTTC. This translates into CASSARGQAYEQYF.

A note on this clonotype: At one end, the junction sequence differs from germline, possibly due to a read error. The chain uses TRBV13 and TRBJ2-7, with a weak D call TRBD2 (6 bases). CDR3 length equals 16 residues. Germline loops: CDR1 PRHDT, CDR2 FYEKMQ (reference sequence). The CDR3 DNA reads TGTGCCAGCAGCTCTACCGGGACTGGAAGCTCCAACGAGCAGTACTTC. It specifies CASSSTGTGSSNEQYF.

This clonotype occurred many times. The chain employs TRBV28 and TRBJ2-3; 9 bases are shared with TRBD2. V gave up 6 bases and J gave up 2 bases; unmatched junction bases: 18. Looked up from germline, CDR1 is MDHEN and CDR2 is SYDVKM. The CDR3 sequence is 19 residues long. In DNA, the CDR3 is TGTGCCAGCAGCCCTTGGGGTAGCGGGGGCCTGACGTACACAGATACGCAGTATTTT. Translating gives CASSPWGSGGLTYTDTQYF.

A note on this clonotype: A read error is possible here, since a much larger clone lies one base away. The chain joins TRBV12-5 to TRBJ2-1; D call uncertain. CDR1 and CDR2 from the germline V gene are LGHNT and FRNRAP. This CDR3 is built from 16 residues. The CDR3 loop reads CASGLATRSSYNVQFF. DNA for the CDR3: TGTGCTAGTGGTTTGGCGACGAGGAGCTCCTACAATGTGCAGTTCTTC.

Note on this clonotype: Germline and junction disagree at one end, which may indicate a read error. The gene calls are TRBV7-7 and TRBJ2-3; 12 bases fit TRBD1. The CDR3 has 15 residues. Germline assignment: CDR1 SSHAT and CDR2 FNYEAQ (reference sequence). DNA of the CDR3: TGTGCCAGCAGCTTGGGACAGGGGGCCGCAGATATGCAGTATTTT. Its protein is CASSLGQGAADMQYF.

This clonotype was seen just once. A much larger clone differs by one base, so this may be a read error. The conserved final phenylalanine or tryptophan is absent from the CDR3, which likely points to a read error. The CDR3 here is CASSIEGHFNYGYTS. CDR3 DNA: TGTGCCAGTAGTATAGAGGGACACTTCAACTATGGCTACACCTCC. The rearrangement uses TRBV19 and TRBJ1-2; D is possibly TRBD1 (6 bases). This CDR3 is built from 15 residues. Trimming cost V 0 bases and J 2 bases, with 10 bases left between them. CDR1 is LNHDA, CDR2 SQIVND, per germline (reference sequence).

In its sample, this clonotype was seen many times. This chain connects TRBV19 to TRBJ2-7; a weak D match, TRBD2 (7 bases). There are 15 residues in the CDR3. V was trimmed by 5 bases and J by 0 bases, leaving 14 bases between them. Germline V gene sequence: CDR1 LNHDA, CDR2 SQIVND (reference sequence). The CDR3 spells CASSPPRGASYEQYF. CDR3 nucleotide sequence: TGTGCCAGTAGTCCCCCCCGGGGGGCCTCCTACGAGCAGTACTTC.

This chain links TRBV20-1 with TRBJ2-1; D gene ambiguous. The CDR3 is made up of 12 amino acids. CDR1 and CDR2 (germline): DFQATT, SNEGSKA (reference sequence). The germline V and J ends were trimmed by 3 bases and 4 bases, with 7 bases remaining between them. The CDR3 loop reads CSASGPYNEQFF. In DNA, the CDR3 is TGCAGTGCTAGCGGGCCTTACAATGAGCAGTTCTTC.

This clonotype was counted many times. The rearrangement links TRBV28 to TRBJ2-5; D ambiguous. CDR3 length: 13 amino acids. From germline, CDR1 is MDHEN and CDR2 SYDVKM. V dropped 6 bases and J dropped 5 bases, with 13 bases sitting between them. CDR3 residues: CASRSLVSETQYF. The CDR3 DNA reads TGTGCCAGCAGGTCCCTCGTCTCGGAGACCCAGTACTTC.

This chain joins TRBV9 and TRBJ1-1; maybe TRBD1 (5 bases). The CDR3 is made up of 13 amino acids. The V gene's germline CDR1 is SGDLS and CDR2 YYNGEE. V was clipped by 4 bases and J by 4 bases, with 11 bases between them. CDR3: CASSPSGFTEAFF. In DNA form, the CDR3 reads TGTGCCAGCAGCCCATCAGGGTTCACTGAAGCTTTCTTT. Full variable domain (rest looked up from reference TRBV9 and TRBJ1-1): DSGVTQTPKHLITATGQRVTLRCSPRSGDLSVYWYQQSLDQGLQFLIQYYNGEERAKGNILERFSAQQFPDLHSELNLSSLELGDSALYFCASSPSGFTEAFFGQGTRLTVV.

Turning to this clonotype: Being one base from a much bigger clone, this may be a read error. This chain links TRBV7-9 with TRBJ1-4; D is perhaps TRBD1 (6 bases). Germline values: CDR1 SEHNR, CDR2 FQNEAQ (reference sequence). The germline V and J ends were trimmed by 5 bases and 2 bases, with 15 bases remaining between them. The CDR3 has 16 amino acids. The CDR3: CASSTEGGKTNEKLFF. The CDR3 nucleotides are TGTGCCAGCAGCACCGAGGGGGGGAAGACTAATGAAAAACTGTTTTTT.

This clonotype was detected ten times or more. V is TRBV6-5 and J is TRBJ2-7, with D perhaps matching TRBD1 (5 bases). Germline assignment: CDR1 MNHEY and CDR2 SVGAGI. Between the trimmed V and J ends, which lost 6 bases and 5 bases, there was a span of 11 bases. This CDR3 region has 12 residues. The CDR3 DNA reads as TGTGCCAGCAGCCCGCAGGGTAACGAGCAGTACTTC. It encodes CASSPQGNEQYF.

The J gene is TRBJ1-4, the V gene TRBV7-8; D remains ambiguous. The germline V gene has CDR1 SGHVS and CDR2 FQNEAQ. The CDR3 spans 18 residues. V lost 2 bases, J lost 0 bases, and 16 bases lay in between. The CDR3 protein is CASSLSGCSYATNEKLFF. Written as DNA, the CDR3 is TGTGCCAGCAGCTTATCCGGCTGCTCTTATGCAACTAATGAAAAACTGTTTTTT.

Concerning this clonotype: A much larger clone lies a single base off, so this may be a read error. The CDR3 sequence: CASSQRLAGTPYNEQVF. As DNA, the CDR3 is TGTGCCAGCAGCCAAAGACTAGCGGGAACCCCCTACAATGAGCAGGTCTTC. The genes are TRBV7-2 and TRBJ2-1; 11 positions match TRBD2. The CDR3 spans 17 residues. Germline V CDR1 and CDR2: SGHTA, FQGNSA.

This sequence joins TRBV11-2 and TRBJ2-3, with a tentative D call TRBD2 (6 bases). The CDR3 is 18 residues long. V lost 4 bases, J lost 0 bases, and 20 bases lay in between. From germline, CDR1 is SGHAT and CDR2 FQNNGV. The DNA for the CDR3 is TGTGCCAGCAGCTCCCCTCTGGGAGGAAGTGCTAGCACAGATACGCAGTATTTT. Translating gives CASSSPLGGSASTDTQYF.

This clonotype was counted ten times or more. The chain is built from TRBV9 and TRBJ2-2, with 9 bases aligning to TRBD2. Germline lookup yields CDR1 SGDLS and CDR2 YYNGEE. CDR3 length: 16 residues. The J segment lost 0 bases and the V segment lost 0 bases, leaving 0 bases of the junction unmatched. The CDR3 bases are TGTGCCAGCAGCGTAGGGACTAGCGCGAACACCGGGGAGCTGTTTTTT. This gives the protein CASSVGTSANTGELFF. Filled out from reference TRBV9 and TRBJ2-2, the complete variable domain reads DSGVTQTPKHLITATGQRVTLRCSPRSGDLSVYWYQQSLDQGLQFLIQYYNGEERAKGNILERFSAQQFPDLHSELNLSSLELGDSALYFCASSVGTSANTGELFFGEGSRLTVL.

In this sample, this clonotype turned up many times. CDR3: CASSLGGGHQPQHF. The CDR3, as DNA: TGTGCCAGCAGCTTAGGAGGGGGGCATCAGCCCCAGCATTTT. This sequence joins TRBV7-8 and TRBJ1-5; possible D gene TRBD1, 6 bases. V dropped 1 base and J dropped 5 bases, with 9 bases sitting between them. Germline loops: CDR1 SGHVS, CDR2 FQNEAQ. The CDR3 length is 14 residues.

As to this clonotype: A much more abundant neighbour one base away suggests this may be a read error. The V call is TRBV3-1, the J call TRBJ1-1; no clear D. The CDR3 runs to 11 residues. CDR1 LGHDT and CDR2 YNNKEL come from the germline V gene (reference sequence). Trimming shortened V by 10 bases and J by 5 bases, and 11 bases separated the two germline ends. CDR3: CAILDGTEAFF. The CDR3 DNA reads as TGTGCCATCCTCGACGGGACTGAAGCTTTCTTT.

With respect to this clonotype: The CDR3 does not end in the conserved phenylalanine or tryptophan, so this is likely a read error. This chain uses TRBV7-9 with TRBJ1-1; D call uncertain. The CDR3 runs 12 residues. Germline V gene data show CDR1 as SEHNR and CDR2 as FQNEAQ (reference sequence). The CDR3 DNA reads TGTGCCAGCAGCTTTCTCGGCCCTGAGGCTTTCCTT. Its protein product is CASSFLGPEAFL.

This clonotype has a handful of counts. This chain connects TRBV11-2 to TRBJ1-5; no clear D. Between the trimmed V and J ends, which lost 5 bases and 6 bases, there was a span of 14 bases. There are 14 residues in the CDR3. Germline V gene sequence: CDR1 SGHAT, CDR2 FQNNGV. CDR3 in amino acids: CASSQDGVSQPQHF. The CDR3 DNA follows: TGTGCCAGCAGCCAGGATGGGGTCAGTCAGCCCCAGCATTTT.

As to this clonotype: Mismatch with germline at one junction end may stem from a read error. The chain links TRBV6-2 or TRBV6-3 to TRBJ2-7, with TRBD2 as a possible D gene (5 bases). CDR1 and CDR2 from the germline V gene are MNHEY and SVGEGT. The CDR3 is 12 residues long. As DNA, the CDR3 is TGTGCCAGCAGTTACCGGGATTACGAGCAGTGCTTC. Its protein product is CASSYRDYEQCF.

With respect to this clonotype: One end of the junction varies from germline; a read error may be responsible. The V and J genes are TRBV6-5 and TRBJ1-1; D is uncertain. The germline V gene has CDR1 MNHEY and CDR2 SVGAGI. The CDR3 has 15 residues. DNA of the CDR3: TGTGCCAGCAGGTACTCGCTACGCCAAAACACTGAAGCTTTCTTT. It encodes CASRYSLRQNTEAFF.